This T cell receptor beta chain was sequenced for a study of T cell responses to AZD1222 COVID-19 vaccine. About this clone: The antigen is undetermined.

TCRdb's copy holds only in-frame clones and misses some; the assay was immunoSEQ multiplex PCR. The repertoire holds 95,000 to 150,000 clones, with 88% as singletons. Overall study findings and caveats: Seropositive at baseline were only six or seven AZD1222 recipients. Donors, mostly white British, included more females; clonal diversity was possibly underestimated. Unmutated regions of variants are reportedly targeted by nearly half of spike-specific TCRs. Distributed over spike, vaccine-associated CD4 TCRs predominated at 160-218 and 743-854.

Trimming took 1 base from V and 3 from J, leaving 13 bases between them. The CDR3 totals 16 residues. Germline V gene data show CDR1 as LGHNA and CDR2 as YSLEER. This sequence was found in an adult in good health. The starting material was peripheral blood, obtained on day 0 of AZD1222 vaccination. V and J are TRBV4-3 and TRBJ1-3; a possible D gene is TRBD1 (6 bases). CDR3 nucleotides: TGCGCCAGCAGCCAAGGGCGGGGGCGAAGTGGAAACACCATATATTTT. It encodes CASSQGRGRSGNTIYF.